The next 18 T cell receptor beta chains were all read from a single sample in a study of beta chain features in type 1 diabetes. Of the isolated RNA, all was reverse transcribed, and so the sequenced material was expressed TCRB transcripts. Method: immunoSEQ multiplex PCR; TCRdb's copy keeps in-frame clones and lacks some. The repertoire includes about 220,000 clones, roughly a tenth of them detected once, and over 1% sits in the top ten. The sample comprised central memory CD4+ T cells from blood. The receptors were sampled from a man aged 18-30 years in good health.

The sample holds a few counts of this clone. This specimen includes other DNA sequences encoding the same CDR3. The chain carries TRBV2 and TRBJ2-3; D is perhaps TRBD2 (6 bases). Trimming removed 5 bases at V and 2 bases at J, with 14 bases between. CDR1 SNHLY and CDR2 FYNNEI come from the germline V gene. The CDR3 runs 15 residues. The CDR3 spells CASSLLAGLTDTQYF. CDR3 DNA sequence: TGTGCCAGCAGTCTCCTGGCGGGGCTCACAGATACGCAGTATTTT.

The rearrangement uses TRBV19 and TRBJ1-2, with D hard to call. V shed 5 bases and J shed 5 bases, with 18 bases lying between them. Germline V gene data show CDR1 as LNHDA and CDR2 as SQIVND (reference sequence). The CDR3 length is 15 residues. In nucleotides, the CDR3 is TGTGCCAGTAGTCCGTGGACCGAAAACGGGTATGGCTACACCTTC. This codes for CASSPWTENGYGYTF.

This clone came up many times. V and J are TRBV14 and TRBJ2-3; D remains ambiguous. Germline CDR1 is SGHDN and CDR2 is FVKESK. V was cut by 3 bases and J by 0 bases, with 13 bases left in between. CDR3 length equals 16 residues. CDR3 region: CASSHHGGLSTDTQYF. The CDR3 nucleotides are TGTGCCAGCAGCCACCATGGCGGCCTTAGCACAGATACGCAGTATTTT.

This clone has more than one count but fewer than ten. This chain uses TRBV25-1 with TRBJ2-1; TRBD2 matches at 12 bases. The CDR3 runs to 16 residues. CDR1 and CDR2 (germline): MGHDK, SYGVNS. V was clipped by 3 bases and J by 4 bases; unmatched bases: 4. CDR3 sequence: CASSDPTSGGYNEQFF. The CDR3 DNA reads as TGTGCCAGCAGTGACCCCACTAGCGGGGGGTACAATGAGCAGTTCTTC.

This clone was seen a handful of times. This sequence joins TRBV6-4 and TRBJ1-2; possibly TRBD1 for D (5 bases). CDR1 and CDR2 (germline): MRHNA, SNTAGT. The CDR3 has 13 amino acids. V was cut by 6 bases and J by 6 bases, with 14 bases left in between. The CDR3 here is CASSRPGRNGYTF. Written as DNA, the CDR3 is TGTGCCAGCAGCCGCCCAGGGCGAAATGGCTACACCTTC.

This clone was picked up a small number of times. This sequence joins TRBV18 and TRBJ2-5; TRBD1 matches 8 bases. The CDR3 covers 14 residues. Trimming at V came to 3 bases and at J to 7 bases, leaving 7 bases not matched to a gene. The V gene's germline CDR1 is KGHSH and CDR2 LQKENI. Here the CDR3 DNA reads TGTGCCAGCTCACCGTCCAGGGGGCCAGGGACCCAGTACTTC. Translating gives CASSPSRGPGTQYF.

This clone came up a few times. The J gene is TRBJ2-7, the V gene TRBV4-1, with D perhaps TRBD1 (5 bases). This CDR3 region has 16 residues. The V gene lost 0 bases and the J gene lost 0 bases, with 12 bases spanning the gap. The germline gives CDR1 MGHRA, CDR2 YSYEKL. CDR3 sequence reads: CASSQDGQVYSYEQYF. The CDR3 DNA sequence: TGCGCCAGCAGCCAAGATGGACAAGTATACTCCTACGAGCAGTACTTC.

The chain employs TRBV18 and TRBJ2-7; D gene ambiguous. Trimming took off 1 base at V and 7 bases at J, with 5 bases between the two ends. CDR3 size: 11 residues. Germline loops: CDR1 KGHSH, CDR2 LQKENI. The DNA of the CDR3 is TGTGCCAGCTCACCACAAGGGGAGCAGTACTTC. Translated: CASSPQGEQYF.

The V call is TRBV28, the J call TRBJ2-1; TRBD1 is a possible D gene (6 bases). Germline CDR1 and CDR2: MDHEN and SYDVKM. The CDR3 sequence is 15 residues long. V shed 2 bases and J shed 1 base, with 9 bases lying between them. The CDR3 nucleotides are TGTGCCAGCAGTTTACCCGGACAGTCCTACAATGAGCAGTTCTTC. Encoded protein: CASSLPGQSYNEQFF. Using reference TRBV28 and TRBJ2-1 for the parts outside the CDR3, the full variable domain is DVKVTQSSRYLVKRTGEKVFLECVQDMDHENMFWYRQDPGLGLRLIYFSYDVKMKEKGDIPEGYSVSREKKERFSLILESASTNQTSMYLCASSLPGQSYNEQFFGPGTRLTVL.

This clone was detected only a few times. V and J are TRBV29-1 and TRBJ2-2; the D gene is possibly TRBD2 (7 bases). V lost 6 bases to trimming and J lost 0 bases, with 17 bases between them. Germline CDR1 reads SQVTM; CDR2 reads ANQGSEA. The CDR3 is made up of 16 amino acids. Written as DNA, the CDR3 is TGCAGCGTCTCAAGGGGGGGAAAACCGAACACCGGGGAGCTGTTTTTT. Amino acid sequence: CSVSRGGKPNTGELFF.

This clone was detected many times. CDR3 loop: CASSRRLAASSYNEQFF. The CDR3 DNA follows: TGCGCCAGCAGCCGCCGACTAGCGGCTTCCTCCTACAATGAGCAGTTCTTC. This rearrangement joins TRBV4-3 to TRBJ2-1; 9 bases map to TRBD2. The CDR3 runs 17 residues. Looked up from germline, CDR1 is LGHNA and CDR2 is YSLEER. V shed 4 bases and J 0 bases; nucleotides not matched to a gene: 7.

This clone was detected a few times. V and J are TRBV18 and TRBJ2-7, with 10 bases fitting TRBD1. Germline lookup yields CDR1 KGHSH and CDR2 LQKENI. V lost 4 bases and J lost 1; bases outside the gene matches: 1. CDR3 length equals 14 residues. The CDR3: CASSRDRGSYEQYF. CDR3 in DNA: TGTGCCAGCTCACGGGACAGGGGATCCTACGAGCAGTACTTC.

This clone was found a few times. This sequence joins TRBV2 and TRBJ1-5, with 7 bases aligning to TRBD1. This CDR3 is 14 amino acids long. V was pared by 6 bases and J by 0 bases, with 2 bases of the junction left unmatched. The germline gives CDR1 SNHLY, CDR2 FYNNEI. CDR3 amino acids: CASSGTASNQPQHF. DNA for the CDR3: TGTGCCAGCAGCGGGACAGCTAGCAATCAGCCCCAGCATTTT.

In its sample, this clone was seen a few times. The V and J genes are TRBV30 and TRBJ2-5, with a tentative D call TRBD1 (5 bases). The CDR3 is 11 residues long. From germline, CDR1 is GTSNPN and CDR2 SVGIG (reference sequence). The V end lost 1 base, the J end lost 14 bases, and 14 bases lay between the germline ends. In nucleotides, the CDR3 is TGTGCCTGGAGTGAGAGGACATCGGTTTACTTC. Amino acid sequence: CAWSERTSVYF.

The V gene is TRBV6-5, the J gene TRBJ1-4; no clear D gene. CDR3 size: 14 residues. With 7 bases removed from V and 4 bases from J, the gap between germline ends came to 13 bases. CDR1 MNHEY and CDR2 SVGAGI come from the germline V gene. The CDR3 protein is CASTPTGFNEKLFF. In DNA, the CDR3 is TGTGCCAGCACCCCAACGGGGTTTAATGAAAAACTGTTTTTT.

This clone was seen ten or more times. This rearrangement joins TRBV7-2 to TRBJ2-3, with unresolved D. Deletions cut 1 base from V and 7 bases from J, with 6 bases between. The CDR3 has 12 amino acids. Germline loops: CDR1 SGHTA, CDR2 FQGNSA. The CDR3 DNA reads as TGTGCCAGCAGCTTAGTCTACTATACGCAGTATTTT. As protein: CASSLVYYTQYF.

The chain has TRBV15 and TRBJ2-1, with 9 bases identical to TRBD2. Trimming at V came to 4 bases and at J to 0 bases, leaving 4 bases not matched to a gene. The CDR3 has 16 residues. Per germline, CDR1 LNHNV and CDR2 YYDKDF (reference sequence). CDR3 in DNA: TGTGCCACCAGCACAGGTAGCGGGAGCTCCTACAATGAGCAGTTCTTC. Its translation is CATSTGSGSSYNEQFF.

The chain recombines TRBV7-2 with TRBJ2-1, with D possibly TRBD2 on 6 matching bases. Germline CDR1 SGHTA, CDR2 FQGNSA. Trimming took 3 bases from V and 4 from J, leaving 13 bases between them. This CDR3 contains 15 residues. CDR3 nucleotides: TGTGCCAGCAGCTTCACTAGCCCCATTTACAATGAGCAGTTCTTC. Its translation: CASSFTSPIYNEQFF.